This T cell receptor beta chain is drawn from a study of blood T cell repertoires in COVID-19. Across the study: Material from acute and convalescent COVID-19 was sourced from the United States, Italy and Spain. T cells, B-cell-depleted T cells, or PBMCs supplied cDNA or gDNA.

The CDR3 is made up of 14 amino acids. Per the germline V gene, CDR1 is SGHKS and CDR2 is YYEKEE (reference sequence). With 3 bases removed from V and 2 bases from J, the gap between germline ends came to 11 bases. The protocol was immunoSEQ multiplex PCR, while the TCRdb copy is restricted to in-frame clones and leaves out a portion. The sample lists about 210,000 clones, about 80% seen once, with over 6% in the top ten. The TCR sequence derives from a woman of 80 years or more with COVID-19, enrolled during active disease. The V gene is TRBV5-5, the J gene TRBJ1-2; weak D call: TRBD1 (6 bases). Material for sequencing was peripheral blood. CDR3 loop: CASSSWTENYGYTF. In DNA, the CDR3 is TGTGCCAGCAGCTCCTGGACAGAGAACTATGGCTACACCTTC.